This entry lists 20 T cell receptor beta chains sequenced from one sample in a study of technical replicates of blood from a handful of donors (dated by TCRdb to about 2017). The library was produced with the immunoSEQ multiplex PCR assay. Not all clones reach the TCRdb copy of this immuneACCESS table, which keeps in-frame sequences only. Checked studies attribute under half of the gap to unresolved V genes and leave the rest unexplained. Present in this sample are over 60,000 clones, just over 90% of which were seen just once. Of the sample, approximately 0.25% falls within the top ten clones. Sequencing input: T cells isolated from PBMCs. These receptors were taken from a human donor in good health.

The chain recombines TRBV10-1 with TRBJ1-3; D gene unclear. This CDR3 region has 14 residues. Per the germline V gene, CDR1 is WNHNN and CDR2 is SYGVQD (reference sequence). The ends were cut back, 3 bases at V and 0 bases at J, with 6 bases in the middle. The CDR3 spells CASSDSGSGNTIYF. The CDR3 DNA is TGCGCCAGCAGTGATTCCGGCTCTGGAAACACCATATATTTT.

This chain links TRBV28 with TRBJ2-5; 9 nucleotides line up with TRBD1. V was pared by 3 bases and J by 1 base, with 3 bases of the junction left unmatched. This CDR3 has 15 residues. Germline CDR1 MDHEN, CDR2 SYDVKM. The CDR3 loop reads CASSFGTGPQETQYF. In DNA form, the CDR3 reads TGTGCCAGCAGTTTTGGGACAGGGCCCCAAGAGACCCAGTACTTC.

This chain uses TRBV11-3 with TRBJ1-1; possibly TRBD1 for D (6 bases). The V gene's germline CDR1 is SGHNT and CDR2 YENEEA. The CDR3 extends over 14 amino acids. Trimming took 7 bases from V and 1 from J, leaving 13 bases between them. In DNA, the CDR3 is TGTGCCAGCACCCTAGGACAGAAGAACACTGAAGCTTTCTTT. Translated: CASTLGQKNTEAFF.

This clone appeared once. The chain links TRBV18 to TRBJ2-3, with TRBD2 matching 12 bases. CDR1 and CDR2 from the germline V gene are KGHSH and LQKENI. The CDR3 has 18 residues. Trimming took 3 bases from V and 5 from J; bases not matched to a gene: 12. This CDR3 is CASSPRTYRLAGEDTQYF. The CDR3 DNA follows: TGTGCCAGCTCACCCCGTACCTACCGACTAGCGGGAGAAGATACGCAGTATTTT. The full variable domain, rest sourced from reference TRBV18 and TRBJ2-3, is NAGVMQNPRHLVRRRGQEARLRCSPMKGHSHVYWYRQLPEEGLKFMVYLQKENIIDESGMPKERFSAEFPKEGPSILRIQQVVRGDSAAYFCASSPRTYRLAGEDTQYFGPGTRLTVL.

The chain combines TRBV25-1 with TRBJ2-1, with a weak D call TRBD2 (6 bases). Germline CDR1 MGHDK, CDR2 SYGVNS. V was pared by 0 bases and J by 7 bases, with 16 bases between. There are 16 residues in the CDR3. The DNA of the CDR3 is TGTGCCAGCAGTGAATATAACGGGGGAAAGTCGAATGAGCAGTTCTTC. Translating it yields CASSEYNGGKSNEQFF.

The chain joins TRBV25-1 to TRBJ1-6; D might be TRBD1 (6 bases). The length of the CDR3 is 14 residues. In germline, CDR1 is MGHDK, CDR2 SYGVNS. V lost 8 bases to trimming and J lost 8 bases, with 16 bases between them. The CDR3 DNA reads TGTGCCAGCCAGAACAGGGTTCGGGATTCACCCCTCCACTTT. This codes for CASQNRVRDSPLHF.

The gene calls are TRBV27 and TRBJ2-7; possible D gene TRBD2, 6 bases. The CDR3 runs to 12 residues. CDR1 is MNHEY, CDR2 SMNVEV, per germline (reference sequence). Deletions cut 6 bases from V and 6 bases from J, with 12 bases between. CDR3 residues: CASRTGAFEQYF. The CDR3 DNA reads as TGTGCCAGCAGGACGGGAGCATTCGAGCAGTACTTC.

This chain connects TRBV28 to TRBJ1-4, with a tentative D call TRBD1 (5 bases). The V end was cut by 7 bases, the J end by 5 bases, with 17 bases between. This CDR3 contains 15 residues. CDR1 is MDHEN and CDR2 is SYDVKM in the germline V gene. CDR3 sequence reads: CASTLSQGPNEKLFF. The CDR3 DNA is TGTGCCAGCACCCTTAGTCAGGGTCCAAATGAAAAACTGTTTTTT. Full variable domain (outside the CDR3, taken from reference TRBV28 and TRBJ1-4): DVKVTQSSRYLVKRTGEKVFLECVQDMDHENMFWYRQDPGLGLRLIYFSYDVKMKEKGDIPEGYSVSREKKERFSLILESASTNQTSMYLCASTLSQGPNEKLFFGSGTQLSVL.

The DNA of the CDR3 is TGTGCCAGCTCACCACCACGTAACAGGGGGCAAGAGACCCAGTACTTC. Residues: CASSPPRNRGQETQYF. The gene calls are TRBV18 and TRBJ2-5; 8 positions match TRBD1. Germline V gives CDR1 KGHSH, CDR2 LQKENI. There are 16 residues in the CDR3. With 0 bases clipped from V and 2 bases from J, the junction kept 5 bases outside the gene matches.

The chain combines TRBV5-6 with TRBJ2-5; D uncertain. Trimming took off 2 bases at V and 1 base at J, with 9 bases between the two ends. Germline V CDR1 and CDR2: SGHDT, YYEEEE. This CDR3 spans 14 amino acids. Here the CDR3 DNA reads TGTGCCAGCAGCTTTCAACAGATCCAAGAGACCCAGTACTTC. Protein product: CASSFQQIQETQYF.

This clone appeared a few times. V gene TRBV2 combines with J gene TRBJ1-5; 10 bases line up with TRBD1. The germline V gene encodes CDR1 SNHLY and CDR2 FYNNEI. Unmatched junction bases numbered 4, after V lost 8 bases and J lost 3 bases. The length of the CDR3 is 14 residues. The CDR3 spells CASADRGHNQPQHF. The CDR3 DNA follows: TGTGCCAGCGCCGACAGGGGGCACAATCAGCCCCAGCATTTT.

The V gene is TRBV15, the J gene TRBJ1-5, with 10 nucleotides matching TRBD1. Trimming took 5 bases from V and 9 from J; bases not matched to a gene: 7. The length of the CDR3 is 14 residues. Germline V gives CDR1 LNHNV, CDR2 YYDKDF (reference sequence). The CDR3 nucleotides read TGTGCCACCAGCGGAAGGACAGGGGGGAGGCCCCAGCATTTT. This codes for CATSGRTGGRPQHF.

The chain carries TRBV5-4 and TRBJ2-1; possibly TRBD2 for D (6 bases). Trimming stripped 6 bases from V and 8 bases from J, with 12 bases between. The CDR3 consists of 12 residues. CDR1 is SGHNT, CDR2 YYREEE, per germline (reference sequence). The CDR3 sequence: CASTTPGDEQFF. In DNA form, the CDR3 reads TGTGCCAGCACAACTCCGGGGGATGAGCAGTTCTTC.

Here the CDR3 DNA reads TGTGCCAGCAGCCAAGGGGACAGGGAGGGCCTCTATGGCTACACCTTC. This translates into CASSQGDREGLYGYTF. The chain combines TRBV4-2 with TRBJ1-2; 9 nucleotides agree with TRBD1. Germline V CDR1 and CDR2: LGHNA, YNFKEQ. The V gene end was trimmed by 1 base and the J gene end by 4 bases; junction bases not matched to a gene: 7. The CDR3 length is 16 residues.

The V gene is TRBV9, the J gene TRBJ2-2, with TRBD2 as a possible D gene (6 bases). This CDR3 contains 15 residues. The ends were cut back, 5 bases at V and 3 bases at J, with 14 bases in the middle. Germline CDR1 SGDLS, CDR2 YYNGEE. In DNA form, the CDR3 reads TGTGCCAGCAGGAGACTAGGGGCGGACACCGGGGAGCTGTTTTTT. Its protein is CASRRLGADTGELFF.

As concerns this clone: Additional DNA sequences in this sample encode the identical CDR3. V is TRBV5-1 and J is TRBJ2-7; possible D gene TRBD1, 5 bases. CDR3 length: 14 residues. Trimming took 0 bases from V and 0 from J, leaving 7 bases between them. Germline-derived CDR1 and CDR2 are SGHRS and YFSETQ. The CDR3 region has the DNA TGCGCCAGCAGCTTGGACAGGTCCTCCTACGAGCAGTACTTC. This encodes CASSLDRSSYEQYF.

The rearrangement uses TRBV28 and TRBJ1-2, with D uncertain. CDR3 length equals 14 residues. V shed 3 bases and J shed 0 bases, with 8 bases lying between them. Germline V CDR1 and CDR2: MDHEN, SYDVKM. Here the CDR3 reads CASSFVLANYGYTF. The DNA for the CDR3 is TGTGCCAGCAGTTTTGTGCTAGCTAACTATGGCTACACCTTC.

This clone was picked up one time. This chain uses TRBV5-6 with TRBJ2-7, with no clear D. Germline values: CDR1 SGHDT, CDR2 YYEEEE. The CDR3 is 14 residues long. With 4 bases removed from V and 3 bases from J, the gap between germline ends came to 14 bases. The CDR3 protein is CASSPDNSNYEQYF. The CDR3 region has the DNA TGTGCCAGCAGCCCGGATAATAGCAACTACGAGCAGTACTTC.

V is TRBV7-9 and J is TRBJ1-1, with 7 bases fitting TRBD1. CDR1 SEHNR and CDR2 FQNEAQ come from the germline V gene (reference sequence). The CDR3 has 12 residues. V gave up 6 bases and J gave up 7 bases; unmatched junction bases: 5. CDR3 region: CASRKDRVEAFF. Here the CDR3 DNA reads TGTGCCAGCAGAAAAGACAGGGTTGAAGCTTTCTTT.

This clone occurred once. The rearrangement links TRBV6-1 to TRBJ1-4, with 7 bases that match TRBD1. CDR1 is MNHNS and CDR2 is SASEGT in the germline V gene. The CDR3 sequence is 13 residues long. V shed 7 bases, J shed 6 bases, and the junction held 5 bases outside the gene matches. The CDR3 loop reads CASIRGMDEKLFF. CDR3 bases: TGTGCCAGCATCAGGGGGATGGATGAAAAACTGTTTTTT.